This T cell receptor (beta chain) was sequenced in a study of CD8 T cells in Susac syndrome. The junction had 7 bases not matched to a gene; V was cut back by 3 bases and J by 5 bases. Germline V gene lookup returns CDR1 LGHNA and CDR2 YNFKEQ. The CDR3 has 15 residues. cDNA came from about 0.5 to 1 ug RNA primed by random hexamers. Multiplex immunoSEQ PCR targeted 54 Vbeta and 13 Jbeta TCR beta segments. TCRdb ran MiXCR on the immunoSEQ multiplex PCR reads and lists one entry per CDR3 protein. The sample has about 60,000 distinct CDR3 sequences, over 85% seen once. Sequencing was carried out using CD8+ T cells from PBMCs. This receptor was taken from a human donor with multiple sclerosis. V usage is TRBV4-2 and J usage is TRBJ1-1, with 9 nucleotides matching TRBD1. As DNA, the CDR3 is TGTGCCAGCAGCCAGCCCGGGACAGGGTTAACTGAAGCTTTCTTT. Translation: CASSQPGTGLTEAFF.